A single TCR beta chain is shown here with its context. Its antigen is undetermined. This record belongs to a study of PD-1 blockade in classical Hodgkin lymphoma. Study-level findings and limits: Only CD4+ TCR diversity, not CD8+, had risen significantly by C4D1. Baseline TCR diversity was reportedly lower in newly diagnosed patients than in healthy donors. It was reported as lower still in relapsed/refractory patients. Repertoire differences lack defined causes, possibly disease activity or prior therapy.

Each and every patient relapsed after autologous stem cell transplantation, and patients got differing brentuximab vedotin exposure. The CDR3 extends over 14 amino acids. CDR1 is SEHNR, CDR2 FQNEAQ, per germline (reference sequence). With 3 bases removed from V and 6 bases from J, the gap between germline ends came to 11 bases. Clones were sequenced by immunoSEQ multiplex PCR, and TCRdb holds only the in-frame ones, with some missing. The data contain around 35,000 clones, 88% of them singletons. Sequenced material: peripheral blood mononuclear cells (PBMCs), taken before the second cycle of nivolumab. The gene calls are TRBV7-9 and TRBJ1-4, with D maybe TRBD1 (5 bases). The receptor was derived from a human donor with classical Hodgkin lymphoma. The CDR3 loop reads CASSFRDGDEKLFF. In DNA, the CDR3 is TGTGCCAGCAGCTTCAGGGACGGTGATGAAAAACTGTTTTTT.